Described below is a single TCR beta chain sequence and its context. Germline loops: CDR1 SGHRS, CDR2 YFSETQ. This CDR3 region has 13 residues. Every single donor had a 2.5 ml blood sample drawn. The source of the sample is a study of monozygotic twins with inflammatory bowel disease. With the 5' RACE reads reprocessed, TCRdb shows one record per CDR3 protein and no DNA. Here the sample table reports roughly 150,000 distinct CDR3 sequences. The J gene is TRBJ2-7, the V gene TRBV5-1. The sequence came from a human donor with ulcerative colitis or Crohn's disease, or a healthy co-twin of an affected twin (not recorded which). The sequenced material came from blood. The CDR3 sequence is CASSLGFGYEQYF.